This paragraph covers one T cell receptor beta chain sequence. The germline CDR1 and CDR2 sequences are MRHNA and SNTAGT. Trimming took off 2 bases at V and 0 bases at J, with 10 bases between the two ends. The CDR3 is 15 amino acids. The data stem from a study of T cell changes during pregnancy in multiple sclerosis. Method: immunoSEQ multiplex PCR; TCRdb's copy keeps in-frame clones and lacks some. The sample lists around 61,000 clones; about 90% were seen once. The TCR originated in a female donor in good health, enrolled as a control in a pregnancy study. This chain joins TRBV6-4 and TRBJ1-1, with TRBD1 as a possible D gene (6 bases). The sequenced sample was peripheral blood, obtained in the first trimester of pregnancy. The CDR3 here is CASSDRGHLNTEAFF. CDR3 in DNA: TGTGCCAGCAGTGACCGGGGACACTTGAACACTGAAGCTTTCTTT.